The 14 T cell receptor beta chains given below trace back to one sample, sequenced in a study of T cell responses to AZD1222 COVID-19 vaccine. Assay: immunoSEQ multiplex PCR; the TCRdb copy retains only in-frame clones and omits some. The table has 55,000 to 65,000 clones, over 75% seen once. The sample here was peripheral blood, taken on day 0 of AZD1222 vaccination. Receptor source: an adult in good health.

In this sample, this clone turned up a few times. This rearrangement joins TRBV19 to TRBJ1-1; TRBD1 agrees at 7 bases. Germline values: CDR1 LNHDA, CDR2 SQIVND (reference sequence). V was clipped by 5 bases and J by 4 bases; unmatched bases: 7. The CDR3 sequence is 14 residues long. CDR3 DNA sequence: TGTGCCAGTAGTCTCCAGGGGGGCTCCACTGAAGCTTTCTTT. It specifies CASSLQGGSTEAFF.

V and J are TRBV25-1 and TRBJ2-7; possible D gene TRBD2, 6 bases. V dropped 6 bases and J dropped 12 bases, with 15 bases sitting between them. This CDR3 is built from 11 residues. Germline-derived CDR1 and CDR2 are MGHDK and SYGVNS. The CDR3: CASRNVGGPYF. CDR3 nucleotides: TGTGCCAGCAGGAATGTCGGGGGACCGTACTTC.

This sequence joins TRBV7-3 and TRBJ2-1; 8 bases line up with TRBD2. The germline gives CDR1 SGHTA, CDR2 FQGTGA. This CDR3 is built from 18 residues. With 1 base clipped from V and 8 bases from J, the junction kept 16 bases outside the gene matches. This CDR3 reads CASSLMAVAGLGAHEQFF. DNA for the CDR3: TGTGCCAGCAGCTTAATGGCGGTAGCGGGGTTGGGCGCACATGAGCAGTTCTTC.

This sequence joins TRBV7-3 and TRBJ2-1; TRBD2 matches at 7 bases. The V gene's germline CDR1 is SGHTA and CDR2 FQGTGA. This CDR3 spans 15 amino acids. J lost 4 bases, V lost 5 bases, and 8 bases had no gene match. CDR3 sequence (DNA): TGTGCCAGCAGCCCACAGCGGGGTTCGTACAATGAGCAGTTCTTC. Translated: CASSPQRGSYNEQFF.

The rearrangement links TRBV18 to TRBJ2-2; 9 bases fit TRBD1. The CDR3 has 14 residues. Trimming took 3 bases from V and 6 from J; bases not matched to a gene: 2. The V gene's germline CDR1 is KGHSH and CDR2 LQKENI. The CDR3 nucleotides are TGTGCCAGCTCACCGGACAGGGGCGCCGGGGAGCTGTTTTTT. Protein: CASSPDRGAGELFF.

This clone showed up just once. The V and J genes are TRBV7-2 and TRBJ1-6; D is ambiguous. Germline V gene data show CDR1 as SGHTA and CDR2 as FQGNSA. Trimming cost V 5 bases and J 9 bases, with 14 bases left between them. This CDR3 contains 14 residues. CDR3 sequence reads: CASSLDRLFSPLHF. CDR3 nucleotides: TGTGCCAGCAGCCTTGATAGATTATTTTCACCCCTCCACTTT.

This clone was counted a single time. The genes are TRBV19 and TRBJ1-3, with 7 nucleotides matching TRBD1. CDR1 is LNHDA, CDR2 SQIVND, per germline (reference sequence). There are 16 residues in the CDR3. The ends lost 6 bases at V and 0 bases at J; junction bases unmatched: 8. CDR3 nucleotides: TGTGCCAGTAGCCAATACAGGGGAGACTCTGGAAACACCATATATTTT. This translates into CASSQYRGDSGNTIYF.

The chain joins TRBV18 to TRBJ1-1; the D is unclear. The germline V gene has CDR1 KGHSH and CDR2 LQKENI. Trimming left V 3 bases short and J 0 bases short, with 8 bases between. This CDR3 spans 14 amino acids. The CDR3 is CASSPLALNTEAFF. For the CDR3, the DNA is TGTGCCAGCTCACCCCTGGCCTTGAACACTGAAGCTTTCTTT.

J is TRBJ2-3 and V is TRBV19; 10 bases match TRBD1. Germline V gives CDR1 LNHDA, CDR2 SQIVND (reference sequence). The junction had 12 bases not matched to a gene; V was cut back by 7 bases and J by 5 bases. The CDR3 is 16 residues long. As DNA, the CDR3 is TGTGCCAGTACATCTCTCATGACAGGGGGCATAGATACGCAGTATTTT. Translated: CASTSLMTGGIDTQYF.

The J gene is TRBJ1-3, the V gene TRBV6-5, with no clear D. Trimming left V 7 bases short and J 1 base short, with 14 bases between. From germline, CDR1 is MNHEY and CDR2 SVGAGI. This CDR3 has 15 residues. CDR3 in amino acids: CASKVAGSSGNTIYF. In DNA, the CDR3 is TGTGCCAGCAAGGTGGCAGGCTCATCTGGAAACACCATATATTTT.

The rearrangement links TRBV6-1 to TRBJ1-2; D is possibly TRBD1 (5 bases). This CDR3 region has 15 residues. The V end lost 0 bases, the J end lost 4 bases, and 12 bases lay between the germline ends. Germline assignment: CDR1 MNHNS and CDR2 SASEGT. CDR3 in DNA: TGTGCCAGCAGTGAAGCGAGACAGTACCCCTATGGCTACACCTTC. Translated: CASSEARQYPYGYTF.

This chain links TRBV28 with TRBJ1-2; 8 positions match TRBD1. Germline loops: CDR1 MDHEN, CDR2 SYDVKM. CDR3 length: 15 residues. V gave up 3 bases and J gave up 4 bases; unmatched junction bases: 7. The DNA for the CDR3 is TGTGCCAGCAGTTTCAGGGGGCAGGTTGGCTATGGCTACACCTTC. Translating it yields CASSFRGQVGYGYTF.

The chain couples TRBV20-1 to TRBJ1-4; TRBD1 is a possible D gene (5 bases). CDR3 length equals 14 residues. V was clipped by 3 bases and J by 7 bases, with 15 bases between them. Germline lookup yields CDR1 DFQATT and CDR2 SNEGSKA (reference sequence). The CDR3 spells CSASWGGGGEKLFF. CDR3 nucleotides: TGCAGTGCTAGTTGGGGCGGGGGAGGTGAAAAACTGTTTTTT.

The chain recombines TRBV5-8 with TRBJ2-3; tentatively, D is TRBD2 (5 bases). CDR3 length: 13 residues. Germline V CDR1 and CDR2: SGHTS, YDEGEE. The V gene lost 7 bases and the J gene lost 4 bases, with 13 bases spanning the gap. CDR3: CASGLLLPDTQYF. CDR3 nucleotide sequence: TGTGCCAGCGGACTCCTGCTCCCAGATACGCAGTATTTT.